This T cell receptor (beta chain) was recorded in a study of human thymus T cells. On this clone itself: Its antigen is unknown.

This table comes from immunoSEQ multiplex PCR, and its TCRdb copy is limited to in-frame clones, with some not included. The sample records around 130,000 clones, around 94% being singletons. Regarding the study as a whole: Seemingly biased V and J gene usage marked thymic and blood repertoires.

The CDR3 loop spans 16 amino acids. The germline V gene encodes CDR1 SNHLY and CDR2 FYNNEI. With 1 base removed from V and 3 bases from J, the gap between germline ends came to 14 bases. From resections taken during corrective heart surgery, the thymus tissue was obtained. Healthy Finnish infants having corrective surgery for congenital heart defects served as donors. Specimen: thymus tissue. The gene calls are TRBV2 and TRBJ2-3; no clear D gene. This TCR was sampled from a boy under two years old with a congenital heart defect but otherwise immunologically healthy. CDR3 amino acids: CASSEGLRLRTDTQYF. CDR3 DNA sequence: TGTGCCAGCAGTGAAGGTCTTAGGTTGAGGACAGATACGCAGTATTTT. The full variable domain, completed using reference TRBV2 and TRBJ2-3, is EPEVTQTPSHQVTQMGQEVILRCVPISNHLYFYWYRQILGQKVEFLVSFYNNEISEKSEIFDDQFSVERPDGSNFTLKIRSTKLEDSAMYFCASSEGLRLRTDTQYFGPGTRLTVL.